The present T cell receptor beta chain was sequenced within a study of T cells in Graves' hyperthyroidism and ophthalmopathy. The CDR3 is 13 amino acids. Trimming removed 5 bases from V and 3 bases from J; junction bases left unmatched: 4. In germline, CDR1 is DFQATT, CDR2 SNEGSKA (reference sequence). Exclusion of a patient resulted from uncontrolled infection, other autoimmune disease, pregnancy or lactation. TCR beta CDR3 sequences were amplified from RNA transcripts. Using the HTBI primer set, a first-round RT-PCR was run on the TCR CDR3. One entry per CDR3 protein results from TCRdb running MiXCR on the multiplex PCR reads. The sample has tens of thousands of distinct CDR3 sequences; roughly 50% are singletons.

This receptor was obtained from a woman aged 55-69 years with Graves' ophthalmopathy. Sequencing was carried out using blood. The chain joins TRBV20-1 to TRBJ2-1, with 7 bases that match TRBD1. The CDR3 region has the DNA TGCAGTGCTGTTGGGGACAGCTACAATGAGCAGTTCTTC. Its translation: CSAVGDSYNEQFF.